The entry below describes one TCR beta chain. There are 14 residues in the CDR3. Germline V gene lookup returns CDR1 SNHLY and CDR2 FYNNEI. V gave up 6 bases and J gave up 6 bases, with 15 bases separating them. This entry is derived from a study of blood T cell repertoires in COVID-19. Study-wide context: Samples came from the United States, Italy and Spain, spanning acute and convalescent COVID-19. PBMCs, B-cell-depleted T cells, or T cells provided the cDNA or gDNA that made up the material.

Per the authors' pipeline: Scientists estimated how many nucleated cells there were by amplifying reference gene primers. Libraries were prepared by immunoSEQ multiplex PCR; TCRdb keeps only in-frame clonotypes and omits some of them. The DNA gave D and trimming, while V, J and clone size come from that table. The table lists 210,000 or so clones, approximately 85% of them singletons, with 7.5% to 8% in the top ten. This chain links TRBV2 with TRBJ1-5; possibly TRBD1 for D (6 bases). Specimen: peripheral blood. This sequence was found in a woman aged 45-60 years with active or convalescent COVID-19. The CDR3, as DNA: TGTGCCAGCAGGGCCCAGACAGGCCCTCAGCCCCAGCATTTT. It encodes CASRAQTGPQPQHF.